The 17 T cell receptor beta chains reported below all come from one sample, sequenced in a study of T cells in Graves' hyperthyroidism and ophthalmopathy. What was amplified from RNA transcripts were TCR beta CDR3 regions. Initially, a first-round RT-PCR of the TCR CDR3 employed the HTBI primer set. TCRdb reprocessed the multiplex PCR reads via MiXCR and lists one record per CDR3 protein. In the table there are tens of thousands of distinct CDR3 sequences, 52% of which are singletons. Sequencing was done on a sample of blood. All receptors derive from a woman in her thirties or forties with Graves' ophthalmopathy.

This clonotype was counted ten times or more. The chain links TRBV4-3 to TRBJ1-6, with TRBD1 matching over 9 bases. CDR3 length equals 16 residues. The V gene's germline CDR1 is LGHNA and CDR2 YSLEER. The junction had 11 bases not matched to a gene; V was cut back by 5 bases and J by 9 bases. The CDR3 reads CASSGPGQGFRSPLHF. DNA of the CDR3: TGCGCCAGCAGCGGACCGGGACAGGGTTTTCGTTCACCCCTCCACTTT.

The chain recombines TRBV20-1 with TRBJ2-1; D is uncertain. The germline V and J ends were trimmed by 3 bases and 8 bases, with 5 bases remaining between them. Germline V CDR1 and CDR2: DFQATT, SNEGSKA (reference sequence). The CDR3 contains 10 residues. The CDR3: CSASGYEQFF. The CDR3 coding sequence is TGCAGTGCTAGCGGCTATGAGCAGTTCTTC.

This chain joins TRBV20-1 and TRBJ2-5; no clear D gene. The CDR3 is made up of 14 amino acids. Trimming removed 3 bases at V and 2 bases at J, with 13 bases between. CDR1 is DFQATT, CDR2 SNEGSKA, per germline (reference sequence). CDR3 DNA: TGCAGTGCTAGCCCGGCACGGAATCAAGAGACCCAGTACTTC. This encodes CSASPARNQETQYF.

This clonotype was recorded once. The V call is TRBV9, the J call TRBJ2-7, with 11 bases aligning to TRBD1. The CDR3 contains 15 residues. Germline CDR1 and CDR2: SGDLS and YYNGEE. The V and J ends lost 3 bases and 7 bases, in that order; junction bases with no gene match: 9. The CDR3 region has the DNA TGTGCCAGCAGCGCGGGCGGACAGGGGGCGGGAGAGCAGTACTTC. Translated, it gives CASSAGGQGAGEQYF.

The CDR3 nucleotides read TGTGCCAGCAGCCCCGGACCGAGCGGGGGGGCCATAGATACGCAGTATTTT. It is translated as CASSPGPSGGAIDTQYF. V and J are TRBV4-2 and TRBJ2-3; TRBD2 agrees at 10 bases. The trim removed 4 bases at V and 5 bases at J, leaving 12 bases unmatched. The CDR3 contains 17 residues. The V gene's germline CDR1 is LGHNA and CDR2 YNFKEQ.

This chain connects TRBV19 to TRBJ1-4; D not resolved. Germline V gene data show CDR1 as LNHDA and CDR2 as SQIVND (reference sequence). V gave up 0 bases and J gave up 13 bases, with 0 bases separating them. CDR3 length: 9 amino acids. CDR3: CASSIELFF. CDR3 in DNA: TGTGCCAGTAGTATAGAACTGTTTTTT.

V usage is TRBV5-1 and J usage is TRBJ2-2; weak D call: TRBD2 (5 bases). V was trimmed by 1 base and J by 6 bases, leaving 10 bases between them. The CDR3 has 14 amino acids. Germline V gene lookup returns CDR1 SGHRS and CDR2 YFSETQ. CDR3 nucleotides: TGCGCCAGCAGCTTGACTAGGATGCCCGGGGAGCTGTTTTTT. Protein product: CASSLTRMPGELFF.

By share of the sample, this clonotype is medium-sized. The chain has TRBV2 and TRBJ1-2; D is possibly TRBD1 (6 bases). Trimming cost V 0 bases and J 6 bases, with 17 bases left between them. The CDR3 totals 16 residues. CDR1 SNHLY and CDR2 FYNNEI come from the germline V gene. The CDR3 DNA reads TGTGCCAGCAGTGAAGCTCGTGCCCGGGGGCGAGATGGCTACACCTTC. This translates into CASSEARARGRDGYTF.

J is TRBJ2-5 and V is TRBV15; TRBD1 matches at 9 bases. Trimming took 4 bases from V and 3 from J; bases not matched to a gene: 6. Germline lookup yields CDR1 LNHNV and CDR2 YYDKDF (reference sequence). The CDR3 covers 15 residues. The CDR3 coding sequence is TGTGCCACCAGCACTAGTCGGGACAGGGAAGAGACCCAGTACTTC. Translated, it gives CATSTSRDREETQYF.

This clonotype was detected ten times or more. The genes are TRBV6-5 and TRBJ2-5; a weak D match, TRBD1 (6 bases). The CDR3 is 13 residues long. V was shortened by 3 bases and J by 4 bases, with 9 bases between the two germline ends. Germline V gene sequence: CDR1 MNHEY, CDR2 SVGAGI. This CDR3 reads CASSYNRAETQYF. CDR3 coding DNA: TGTGCCAGCAGTTATAACAGGGCAGAGACCCAGTACTTC.

With regard to this clonotype: This may arise from a read error, as a much more abundant clone is one base away. The chain uses TRBV3-1 and TRBJ1-4, with a possible D match to TRBD1 (5 bases). The germline CDR1 and CDR2 sequences are LGHDT and YNNKEL (reference sequence). The CDR3 is 16 amino acids. This CDR3 reads CASSQSSWGTNEKLLF. The CDR3 DNA sequence: TGTGCCAGCAGCCAAAGCTCCTGGGGGACTAATGAAAAACTGTTGTTT.

The chain's CDR3 is CASSSGQGGGYTF. Here the CDR3 DNA reads TGTGCCAGCAGCTCTGGACAGGGTGGGGGCTACACCTTC. V gene TRBV7-3 combines with J gene TRBJ1-2, with 8 bases matching TRBD1. With 4 bases clipped from V and 8 bases from J, the junction kept 6 bases outside the gene matches. CDR3 size: 13 residues. Per germline, CDR1 SGHTA and CDR2 FQGTGA.

Ten or more counts support this clonotype. The chain employs TRBV4-1 and TRBJ1-1, with D possibly being TRBD1 (6 bases). Germline CDR1 is MGHRA and CDR2 is YSYEKL. The CDR3 contains 16 residues. The V end lost 1 base, the J end lost 0 bases, and 12 bases lay between the germline ends. The CDR3 region is CASSQGGDRLNTEAFF. The CDR3 DNA sequence: TGCGCCAGCAGCCAAGGGGGTGACAGGCTGAACACTGAAGCTTTCTTT.

The chain carries TRBV20-1 and TRBJ1-5, with 7 nucleotides matching TRBD1. CDR1 is DFQATT and CDR2 is SNEGSKA in the germline V gene (reference sequence). The CDR3 contains 13 residues. J lost 4 bases, V lost 1 base, and 1 base had no gene match. DNA for the CDR3: TGCAGTGCTAGAGGGGACAGTAATCAGCCCCAGCATTTT. Amino acid sequence: CSARGDSNQPQHF.

V usage is TRBV7-2 and J usage is TRBJ2-7, with D perhaps given as TRBD1 or TRBD2 (5 bases each). The germline V gene encodes CDR1 SGHTA and CDR2 FQGNSA. V lost 2 bases to trimming and J lost 0 bases, with 8 bases between them. The CDR3 totals 14 residues. The CDR3 loop is CASSLKGSSYEQYF. The DNA of the CDR3 is TGTGCCAGCAGCTTAAAGGGGAGCTCCTACGAGCAGTACTTC.

The rearrangement links TRBV6-4 to TRBJ1-4; tentatively, D is TRBD1 (5 bases). CDR3 length equals 13 residues. Germline lookup yields CDR1 MRHNA and CDR2 SNTAGT. V lost 2 bases and J lost 10, with 11 bases in between. In DNA, the CDR3 is TGTGCCAGCAGTGACGGCTGGGGCGGAAAACTGTTTTTT. Its translation: CASSDGWGGKLFF.

This clonotype was observed many times. The V call is TRBV2, the J call TRBJ2-1; 9 nucleotides align to TRBD1. The CDR3 sequence is 14 residues long. V lost 7 bases to trimming and J lost 2 bases; unmatched junction nucleotides: 3. CDR1 SNHLY and CDR2 FYNNEI come from the germline V gene. The CDR3 sequence is CASTHRGPYNEQFF. The CDR3 DNA is TGTGCCAGCACCCACAGGGGGCCCTACAATGAGCAGTTCTTC.